A single sample gave rise to the 26 T cell receptor beta chains below, sequenced in a study of regulatory T cells in long-lasting Graves disease. According to the study, TCR beta libraries were built with iRepertoire HTBI primers and CDR3-region Arm-PCR. Via MiXCR, TCRdb re-called the multiplex PCR reads, giving one row per CDR3 protein. This table has 400,000 to 450,000 distinct CDR3 sequences, just under 15% appearing once. Specified time point: newly diagnosed GD, antithyroid drugs for less than 3 months. The TCR library was made from RNA extracted from PBMCs. The same sample was also studied in work on T cells in Graves' hyperthyroidism and ophthalmopathy.

The starting material was peripheral blood mononuclear cells (PBMCs), obtained at new diagnosis, from a patient treated with antithyroid drugs. Every receptor here comes from a woman younger than 45 with Graves disease.

In its sample, this clonotype was seen many times. This chain joins TRBV10-3 and TRBJ1-1; possible D gene TRBD1, 5 bases. Germline-derived CDR1 and CDR2 are ENHRY and SYGVKD. The V end was cut by 1 base, the J end by 4 bases, with 13 bases between. CDR3 size: 15 residues. CDR3 nucleotide sequence: TGTGCCATCAGTGAGTGGCAGGGAAGGGTCACTGAAGCTTTCTTT. It translates to CAISEWQGRVTEAFF.

The chain couples TRBV4-1 to TRBJ1-4; D unresolved. CDR1 is MGHRA, CDR2 YSYEKL, per germline. With 0 bases removed from V and 13 bases from J, the gap between germline ends came to 24 bases. This CDR3 contains 17 residues. The CDR3 reads CASSQDIRQREVNSLFF. CDR3 coding DNA: TGCGCCAGCAGCCAAGATATCCGGCAGAGAGAAGTCAATTCACTGTTTTTT.

This clonotype was observed many times. The gene calls are TRBV28 and TRBJ2-5; TRBD1 matches at 10 bases. CDR1 is MDHEN, CDR2 SYDVKM, per germline. J was trimmed by 4 bases and V by 4 bases; bases with no gene match: 3. CDR3 length: 14 amino acids. The CDR3 region is CASSSGTGVETQYF. The CDR3 bases are TGTGCCAGCAGTTCCGGGACAGGGGTAGAGACCCAGTACTTC.

There are many counts of this clonotype. The V and J genes are TRBV6-1 and TRBJ1-5, with 9 bases identical to TRBD1. This CDR3 comprises 16 residues. In germline, CDR1 is MNHNS, CDR2 SASEGT. V was pared by 2 bases and J by 0 bases, with 2 bases of the junction left unmatched. The CDR3 nucleotides read TGTGCCAGCAGTGAACGGACAGGGGTTAGCAATCAGCCCCAGCATTTT. It is translated as CASSERTGVSNQPQHF.

This clonotype came up a few times. This sequence joins TRBV19 and TRBJ2-1; D is unresolved. The CDR3 totals 16 residues. Looked up from germline, CDR1 is LNHDA and CDR2 is SQIVND (reference sequence). Trimming removed 5 bases from V and 5 bases from J, with 19 bases in between. CDR3 DNA sequence: TGTGCCAGTAGTTTAATAGTCACCCAGGTAAACAATGAGCAGTTCTTC. As protein: CASSLIVTQVNNEQFF.

This clonotype has at least ten counts. V usage is TRBV5-1 and J usage is TRBJ2-1; the match to TRBD1 covers 10 bases. CDR3 size: 15 residues. Germline CDR1 is SGHRS and CDR2 is YFSETQ. With 1 base clipped from V and 7 bases from J, the junction kept 5 bases outside the gene matches. CDR3 DNA sequence: TGCGCCAGCAGCTTGCCGGGACAGGGGAGTAATGAGCAGTTCTTC. This codes for CASSLPGQGSNEQFF.

A few counts support this clonotype. The gene calls are TRBV7-9 and TRBJ2-1; 10 bases align to TRBD2. The V segment lost 2 bases and the J segment 4 bases; nucleotides outside the gene matches: 2. CDR1 is SEHNR, CDR2 FQNEAQ, per germline (reference sequence). The CDR3 consists of 15 residues. This CDR3 reads CASSLHSGGYNEQFF. The CDR3 nucleotides are TGTGCCAGCAGCTTACATAGCGGGGGGTACAATGAGCAGTTCTTC.

This clonotype was found many times. The chain recombines TRBV5-4 with TRBJ2-1, with 15 bases identical to TRBD2. Germline CDR1 and CDR2: SGHNT and YYREEE (reference sequence). The CDR3 spans 15 residues. With 5 bases clipped from V and 8 bases from J, the junction kept 5 bases outside the gene matches. CDR3 sequence reads: CASREGLAGGYEQFF. As DNA, the CDR3 is TGTGCCAGCAGGGAAGGACTAGCGGGAGGGTATGAGCAGTTCTTC.

Note on this clonotype: At one boundary the junction diverges from the germline segment, which might be a read error. V usage is TRBV14 and J usage is TRBJ2-1, with D perhaps TRBD2 (5 bases). From germline, CDR1 is SGHDN and CDR2 FVKESK. The CDR3 runs 13 residues. CDR3 sequence reads: CASSQGSHKTIAF. The CDR3 DNA is TGTGCCAGCAGCCAAGGTTCCCATAAGACTATCGCCTTC.

This clonotype was observed many times. This chain links TRBV11-2 with TRBJ1-1; D gene ambiguous. Trimming took off 1 base at V and 5 bases at J, with 8 bases between the two ends. This CDR3 comprises 13 residues. The germline gives CDR1 SGHAT, CDR2 FQNNGV. CDR3 bases: TGTGCCAGCAGCTTAGCTGTGGGGACTGAAGCTTTCTTT. Amino acid sequence: CASSLAVGTEAFF.

Regarding this clonotype: One base away lies a much larger clone, so this may be a sequencing read error. It is unclear where the CDR3 begins or ends on the DNA, so no DNA is shown, and the CDR3 is as TCRdb lists it. The rearrangement joins TRBV28 to TRBJ1-2; no check of the table's D call, TRBD1, against the DNA was made. Looked up from germline, CDR1 is MDHEN and CDR2 is SYDVKM. Both ends counted, the CDR3 spans 13 residues. The CDR3 region is CASGTPQFYGCTF.

There are a few counts of this clonotype. One junction end disagrees with the germline gene, perhaps due to a read error. The rearrangement joins TRBV11-2 to TRBJ2-3, with D perhaps assigned TRBD1 or TRBD2 (6 bases each). The germline V gene encodes CDR1 SGHAT and CDR2 FQNNGV. The CDR3 contains 16 residues. CDR3 in amino acids: CASSQDQGRFPYTQYF. DNA of the CDR3: TGCGCCAGCAGCCAAGACCAGGGGAGGTTTCCCTATACGCAGTATTTT.

This clonotype was observed at least ten times. This chain connects TRBV20-1 to TRBJ2-3, with D unclear. CDR1 DFQATT and CDR2 SNEGSKA come from the germline V gene (reference sequence). The V end lost 3 bases, the J end lost 4 bases, and 11 bases lay between the germline ends. The CDR3 consists of 13 residues. The CDR3 region is CSASARGADTQYF. CDR3 DNA: TGCAGTGCTAGTGCGCGCGGAGCAGATACGCAGTATTTT.

In its sample, this clonotype was seen many times. The chain uses TRBV20-1 and TRBJ2-2; D is unresolved. CDR3 length: 14 amino acids. From germline, CDR1 is DFQATT and CDR2 SNEGSKA (reference sequence). Trimming pared 3 bases from V and 3 bases from J, leaving 11 bases between. For the CDR3, the DNA is TGCAGTGCTAGTGGGATGGTTGACACCGGGGAGCTGTTTTTT. Its translation is CSASGMVDTGELFF.

This clonotype showed up many times. The rearrangement joins TRBV12-3 or TRBV12-4 to TRBJ2-3; 16 nucleotides align to TRBD2. Germline trimming cut 6 bases from V and 5 bases from J; bases unmatched to any gene: 8. The CDR3 has 17 amino acids. The CDR3 loop reads CASSRQGLAGGKDTQYF. The DNA for the CDR3 is TGTGCCAGCAGCCGACAGGGACTAGCGGGAGGGAAAGATACGCAGTATTTT.

V usage is TRBV12-3 or TRBV12-4 and J usage is TRBJ2-1; TRBD2 aligns across 9 bases. This CDR3 has 17 amino acids. With V trimmed by 6 bases and J by 5 bases, 14 bases remained unmatched. This chain's CDR3 is CASSSQRAGGQNNEQFF. The CDR3 DNA reads TGTGCCAGCAGCAGCCAAAGAGCGGGAGGTCAAAACAATGAGCAGTTCTTC.

This clonotype has ten or more counts. The rearrangement links TRBV28 to TRBJ2-7; D possibly matches TRBD1 or TRBD2 (5 bases each). The V gene's germline CDR1 is MDHEN and CDR2 SYDVKM. This CDR3 region has 15 residues. With 5 bases removed from V and 2 bases from J, the gap between germline ends came to 16 bases. CDR3 DNA: TGTGCCAGCAGTCTATCAACCGGGGCCACCTACGAGCAGTACTTC. Translation: CASSLSTGATYEQYF.

There are many counts of this clonotype. The genes are TRBV2 and TRBJ2-2, with 7 bases that match TRBD2. The CDR3 has 16 residues. The trim removed 10 bases at V and 0 bases at J, leaving 11 bases unmatched. In germline, CDR1 is SNHLY, CDR2 FYNNEI. The CDR3 sequence is CATYVGEGANTGELFF. CDR3 coding DNA: TGTGCCACTTATGTGGGGGAGGGCGCGAACACCGGGGAGCTGTTTTTT.

This clonotype was seen ten or more times. The V gene is TRBV2, the J gene TRBJ2-2; tentative D call: TRBD2 (6 bases). CDR1 and CDR2 from the germline V gene are SNHLY and FYNNEI. Trimming removed 4 bases from V and 2 bases from J, with 29 bases in between. The length of the CDR3 is 21 residues. This CDR3 reads CASSVFVRDFSHGQNTGELFF. The CDR3 DNA reads TGTGCCAGCAGTGTTTTCGTACGGGACTTCTCCCATGGTCAAAACACCGGGGAGCTGTTTTTT.

As to this clonotype: Relative to the germline gene, one junction end is altered; a read error may explain this. This sequence joins TRBV12-3 or TRBV12-4 and TRBJ1-5; D is unresolved. The CDR3 is 15 residues long. For the CDR3, the DNA is TGCGCCAGCAGTGAATCTCCCTATAGCAATCAGCCCCAGCATTTT. Translating gives CASSESPYSNQPQHF.

This clonotype came up many times. V is TRBV11-2 and J is TRBJ1-2; perhaps TRBD1 as D (5 bases). V shed 2 bases and J shed 4 bases, with 17 bases lying between them. Germline V lookup: CDR1 SGHAT, CDR2 FQNNGV. The CDR3 runs 16 residues. This chain's CDR3 is CASSLSAGRGAYGYTF. DNA for the CDR3: TGTGCCAGCAGCTTATCGGCAGGTCGAGGGGCCTATGGCTACACCTTC.

Ten or more counts support this clonotype. J is TRBJ2-3 and V is TRBV2; D not certain. Germline assignment: CDR1 SNHLY and CDR2 FYNNEI. The germline V and J ends were trimmed by 1 base and 0 bases, with 11 bases remaining between them. There are 16 residues in the CDR3. In DNA form, the CDR3 reads TGTGCCAGCAGTGAAGATAACAGTCTTAGCACAGATACGCAGTATTTT. It codes for CASSEDNSLSTDTQYF.

This clonotype was counted at least ten times. The gene calls are TRBV10-3 and TRBJ2-1; 13 bases align to TRBD2. J gave up 7 bases and V 7 bases, and 10 bases lay outside the gene matches. Germline CDR1 reads ENHRY; CDR2 reads SYGVKD. The CDR3 contains 16 residues. CDR3 amino acids: CAITARTSGSNNEQFF. The CDR3 nucleotides are TGTGCCATCACTGCCCGGACTAGCGGGAGTAATAATGAGCAGTTCTTC.

The table lists this clonotype with many counts. The chain carries TRBV30 and TRBJ2-7; tentatively, D is TRBD2 (7 bases). The CDR3 length is 15 residues. V was shortened by 4 bases and J by 0 bases, with 16 bases between the two germline ends. Per germline, CDR1 GTSNPN and CDR2 SVGIG (reference sequence). CDR3 nucleotides: TGTGCCTGGAAGGGGGGGGGGACTTTCTCCTACGAGCAGTACTTC. It yields the protein CAWKGGGTFSYEQYF.

V is TRBV12-3 or TRBV12-4 and J is TRBJ2-1, with TRBD1 as a possible D gene (6 bases). The CDR3 sequence is 12 residues long. V gave up 10 bases and J gave up 5 bases, with 12 bases separating them. This CDR3 is CATRGSDNEQFF. In nucleotides, the CDR3 is TGTGCCACCAGGGGTTCGGACAATGAGCAGTTCTTC.

This clonotype has more than one count but fewer than ten. The V call is TRBV9, the J call TRBJ2-1, with TRBD1 matching over 9 bases. The CDR3 has 15 residues. CDR1 is SGDLS, CDR2 YYNGEE, per germline. The V segment lost 3 bases and the J segment 6 bases; nucleotides outside the gene matches: 7. This chain's CDR3 is CASSATGTGTNEQFF. In DNA, the CDR3 is TGTGCCAGCAGCGCGACCGGGACAGGGACCAATGAGCAGTTCTTC.